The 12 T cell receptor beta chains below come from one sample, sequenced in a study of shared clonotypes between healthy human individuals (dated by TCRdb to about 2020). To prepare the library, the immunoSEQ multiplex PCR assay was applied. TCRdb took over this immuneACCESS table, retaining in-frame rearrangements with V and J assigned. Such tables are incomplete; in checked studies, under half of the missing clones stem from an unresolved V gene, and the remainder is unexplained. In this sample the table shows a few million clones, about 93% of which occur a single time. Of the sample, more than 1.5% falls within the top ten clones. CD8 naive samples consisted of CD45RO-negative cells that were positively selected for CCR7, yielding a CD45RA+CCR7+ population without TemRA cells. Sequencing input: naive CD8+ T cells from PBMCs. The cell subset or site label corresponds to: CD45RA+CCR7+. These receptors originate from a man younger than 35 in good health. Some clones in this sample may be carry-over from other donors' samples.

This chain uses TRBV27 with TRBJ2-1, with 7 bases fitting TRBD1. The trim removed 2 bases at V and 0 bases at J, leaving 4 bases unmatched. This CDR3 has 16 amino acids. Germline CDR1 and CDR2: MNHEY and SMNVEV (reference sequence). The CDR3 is CASSLGQDSSYNEQFF. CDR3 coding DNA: TGTGCCAGCAGTTTAGGACAGGACAGCTCCTACAATGAGCAGTTCTTC.

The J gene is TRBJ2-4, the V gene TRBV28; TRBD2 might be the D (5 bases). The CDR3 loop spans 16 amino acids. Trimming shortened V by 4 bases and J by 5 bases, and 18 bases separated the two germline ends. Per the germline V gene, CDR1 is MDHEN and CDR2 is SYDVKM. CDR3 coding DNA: TGTGCCAGCAGTTCCGGACTTGACGGCCTTCAAAACATTCAGTACTTC. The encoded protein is CASSSGLDGLQNIQYF.

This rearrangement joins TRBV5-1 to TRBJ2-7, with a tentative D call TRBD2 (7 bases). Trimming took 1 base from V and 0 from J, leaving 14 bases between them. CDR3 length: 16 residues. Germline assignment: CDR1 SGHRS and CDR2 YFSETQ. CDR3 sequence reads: CASSLLGGQFSYEQYF. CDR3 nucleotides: TGCGCCAGCAGCTTGTTGGGGGGGCAGTTCTCCTACGAGCAGTACTTC.

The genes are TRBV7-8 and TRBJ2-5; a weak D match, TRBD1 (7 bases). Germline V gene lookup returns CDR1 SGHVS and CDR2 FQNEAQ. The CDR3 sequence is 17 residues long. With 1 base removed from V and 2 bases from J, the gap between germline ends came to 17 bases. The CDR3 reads CASSLVLVRGRQETQYF. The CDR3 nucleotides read TGTGCCAGCAGCTTAGTTTTGGTCAGGGGGAGGCAAGAGACCCAGTACTTC. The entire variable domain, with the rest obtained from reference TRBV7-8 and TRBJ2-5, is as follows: GAGVSQSPRYKVAKRGQDVALRCDPISGHVSLFWYQQALGQGPEFLTYFQNEAQLDKSGLPSDRFFAERPEGSVSTLKIQRTQQEDSAVYLCASSLVLVRGRQETQYFGPGTRLLVL.

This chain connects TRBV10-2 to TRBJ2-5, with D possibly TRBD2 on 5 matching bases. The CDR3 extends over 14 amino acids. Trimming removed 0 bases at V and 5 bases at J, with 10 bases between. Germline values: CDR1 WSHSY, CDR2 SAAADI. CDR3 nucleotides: TGCGCCAGCAGTGAGTCGCCACGCGGGGAGACCCAGTACTTC. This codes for CASSESPRGETQYF.

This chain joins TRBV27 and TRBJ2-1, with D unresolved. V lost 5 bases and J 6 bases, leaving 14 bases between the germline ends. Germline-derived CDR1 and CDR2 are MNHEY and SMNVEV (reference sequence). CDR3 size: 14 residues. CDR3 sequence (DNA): TGTGCCAGCAGTGTCCGGAAAGCTGCCAATGAGCAGTTCTTC. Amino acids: CASSVRKAANEQFF.

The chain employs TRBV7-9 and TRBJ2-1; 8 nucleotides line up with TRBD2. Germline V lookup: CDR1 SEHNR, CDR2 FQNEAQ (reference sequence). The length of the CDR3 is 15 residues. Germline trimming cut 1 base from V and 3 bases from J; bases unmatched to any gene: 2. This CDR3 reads CASSLVSGVYNEQFF. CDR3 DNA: TGTGCCAGCAGCTTAGTTAGCGGGGTCTACAATGAGCAGTTCTTC. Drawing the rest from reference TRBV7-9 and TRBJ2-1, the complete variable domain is DTGVSQNPRHKITKRGQNVTFRCDPISEHNRLYWYRQTLGQGPEFLTYFQNEAQLEKSRLLSDRFSAERPKGSFSTLEIQRTEQGDSAMYLCASSLVSGVYNEQFFGPGTRLTVL.

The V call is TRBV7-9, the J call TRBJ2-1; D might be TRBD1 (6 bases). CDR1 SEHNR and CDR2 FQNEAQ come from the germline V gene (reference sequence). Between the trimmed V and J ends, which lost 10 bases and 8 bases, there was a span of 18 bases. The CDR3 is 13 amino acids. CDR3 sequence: CAKAQGINHEQFF. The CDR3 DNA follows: TGTGCCAAAGCCCAGGGGATCAACCATGAGCAGTTCTTC.

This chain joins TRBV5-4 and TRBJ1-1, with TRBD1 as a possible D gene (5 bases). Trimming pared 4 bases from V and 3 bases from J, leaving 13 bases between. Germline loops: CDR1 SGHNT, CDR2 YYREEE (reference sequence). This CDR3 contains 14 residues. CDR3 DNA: TGTGCCAGCAGCCCGGAGAGGGGATACACTGAAGCTTTCTTT. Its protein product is CASSPERGYTEAFF.

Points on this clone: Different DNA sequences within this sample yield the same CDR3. The CDR3 DNA reads as TGTGCCAGTAGTCCCTCAGGGGGCTACAATGAGCAGTTCTTC. Translation: CASSPSGGYNEQFF. This chain joins TRBV19 and TRBJ2-1, with 7 bases lining up with TRBD1. Trimming removed 5 bases from V and 3 bases from J; junction bases left unmatched: 4. CDR3 length: 14 residues. In germline, CDR1 is LNHDA, CDR2 SQIVND (reference sequence).

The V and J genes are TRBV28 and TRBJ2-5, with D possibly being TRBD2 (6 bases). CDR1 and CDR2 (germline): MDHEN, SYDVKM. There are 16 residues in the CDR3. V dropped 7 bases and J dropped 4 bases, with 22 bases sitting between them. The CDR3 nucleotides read TGTGCCAGCAACATAGAGGCGGGGACCTCCCCAGAGACCCAGTACTTC. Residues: CASNIEAGTSPETQYF.

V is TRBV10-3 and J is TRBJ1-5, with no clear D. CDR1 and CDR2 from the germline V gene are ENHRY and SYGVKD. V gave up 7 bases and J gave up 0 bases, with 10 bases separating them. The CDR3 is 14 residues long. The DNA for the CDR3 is TGTGCCATCACCCCGAGTCTTAGCAATCAGCCCCAGCATTTT. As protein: CAITPSLSNQPQHF.